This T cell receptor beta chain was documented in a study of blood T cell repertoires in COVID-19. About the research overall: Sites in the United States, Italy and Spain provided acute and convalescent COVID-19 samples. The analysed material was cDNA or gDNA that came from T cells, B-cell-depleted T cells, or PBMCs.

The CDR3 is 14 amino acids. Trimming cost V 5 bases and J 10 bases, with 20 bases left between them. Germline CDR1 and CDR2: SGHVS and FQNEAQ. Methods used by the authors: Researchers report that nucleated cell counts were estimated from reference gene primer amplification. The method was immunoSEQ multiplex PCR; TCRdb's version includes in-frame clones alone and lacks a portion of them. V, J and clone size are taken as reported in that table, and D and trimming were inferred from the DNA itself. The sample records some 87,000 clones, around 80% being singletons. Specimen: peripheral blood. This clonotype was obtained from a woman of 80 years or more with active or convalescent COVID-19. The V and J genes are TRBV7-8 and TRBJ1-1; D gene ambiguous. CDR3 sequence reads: CASSTRPITEGAFF. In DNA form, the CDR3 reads TGTGCCAGCAGCACCAGGCCGATAACGGAAGGAGCTTTCTTT.